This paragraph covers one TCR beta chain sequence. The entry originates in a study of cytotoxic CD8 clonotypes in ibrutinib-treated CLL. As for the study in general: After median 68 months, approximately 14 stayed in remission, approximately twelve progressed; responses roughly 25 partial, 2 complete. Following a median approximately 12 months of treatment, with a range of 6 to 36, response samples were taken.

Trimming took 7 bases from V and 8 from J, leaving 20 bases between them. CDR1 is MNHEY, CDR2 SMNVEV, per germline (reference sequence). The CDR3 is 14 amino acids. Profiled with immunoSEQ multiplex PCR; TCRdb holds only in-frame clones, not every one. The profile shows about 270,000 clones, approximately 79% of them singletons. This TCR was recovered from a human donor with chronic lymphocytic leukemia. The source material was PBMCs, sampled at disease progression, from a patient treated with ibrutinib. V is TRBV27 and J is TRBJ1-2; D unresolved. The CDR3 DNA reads TGTGCCAGCAAACCTCTCTCTAGCTTCGGGGGCTACACCTTC. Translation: CASKPLSSFGGYTF.